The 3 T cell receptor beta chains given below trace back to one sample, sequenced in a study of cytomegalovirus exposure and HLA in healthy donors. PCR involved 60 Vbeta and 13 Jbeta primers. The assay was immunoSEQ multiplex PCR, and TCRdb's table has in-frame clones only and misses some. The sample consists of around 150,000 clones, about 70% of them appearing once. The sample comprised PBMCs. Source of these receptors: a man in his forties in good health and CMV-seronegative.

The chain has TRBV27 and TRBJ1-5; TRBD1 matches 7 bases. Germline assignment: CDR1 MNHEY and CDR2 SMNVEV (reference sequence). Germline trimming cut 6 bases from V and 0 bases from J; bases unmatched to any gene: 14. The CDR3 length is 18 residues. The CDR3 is CASRRTGEGMGSNQPQHF. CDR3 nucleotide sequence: TGTGCCAGCAGGCGGACAGGAGAAGGTATGGGTAGCAATCAGCCCCAGCATTTT.

The CDR3 bases are TGCAGCGTTGAGCGGGAGCGGGGGGAAAGTGAGCAGTTCTTC. Protein sequence: CSVERERGESEQFF. V gene TRBV29-1 combines with J gene TRBJ2-1, with 9 nucleotides matching TRBD2. Germline V gene data show CDR1 as SQVTM and CDR2 as ANQGSEA. The CDR3 is 14 residues long. V trimming: 3 bases; J trimming: 9 bases; junction bases outside the gene matches: 9.

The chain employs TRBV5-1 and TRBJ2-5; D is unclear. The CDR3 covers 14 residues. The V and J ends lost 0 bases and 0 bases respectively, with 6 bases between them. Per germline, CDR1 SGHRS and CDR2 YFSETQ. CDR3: CASSLDPYQETQYF. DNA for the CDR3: TGCGCCAGCAGCTTGGATCCATACCAAGAGACCCAGTACTTC. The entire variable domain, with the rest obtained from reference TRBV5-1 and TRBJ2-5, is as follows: KAGVTQTPRYLIKTRGQQVTLSCSPISGHRSVSWYQQTPGQGLQFLFEYFSETQRNKGNFPGRFSGRQFSNSRSEMNVSTLELGDSALYLCASSLDPYQETQYFGPGTRLLVL.